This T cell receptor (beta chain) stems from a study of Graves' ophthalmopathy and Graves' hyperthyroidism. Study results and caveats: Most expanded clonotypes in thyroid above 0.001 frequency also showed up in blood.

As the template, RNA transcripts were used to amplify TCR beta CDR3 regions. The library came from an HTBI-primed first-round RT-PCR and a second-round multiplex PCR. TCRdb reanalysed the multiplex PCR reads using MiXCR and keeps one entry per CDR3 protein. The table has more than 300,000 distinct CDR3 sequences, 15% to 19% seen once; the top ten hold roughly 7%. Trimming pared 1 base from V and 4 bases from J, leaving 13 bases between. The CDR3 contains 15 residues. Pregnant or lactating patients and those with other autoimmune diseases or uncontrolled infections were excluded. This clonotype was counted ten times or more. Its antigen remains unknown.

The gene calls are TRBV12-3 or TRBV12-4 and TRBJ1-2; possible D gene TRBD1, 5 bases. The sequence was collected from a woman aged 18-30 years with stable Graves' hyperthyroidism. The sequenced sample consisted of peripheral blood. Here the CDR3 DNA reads TGTGCCAGCAGTTTAGACGGGACGGCAACCTATGGCTACACCTTC. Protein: CASSLDGTATYGYTF.